The 10 T cell receptor beta chains listed next were all sequenced from one sample in a study of CD8 T cells in Susac syndrome. Reverse transcription used roughly 0.45 to 1 ug RNA and random hexamers. TCRdb analysed the immunoSEQ multiplex PCR reads with MiXCR anew, one entry per CDR3 protein. This table has about 430,000 distinct CDR3 sequences, approximately 89% appearing once. Sequencing used CD8+ T cells from PBMCs. Receptor source: a human donor with multiple sclerosis.

This clonotype was counted a single time. In DNA form, the CDR3 reads TGTGCCAGCAGTCCGGGACCAAGATACGAGCAGTACTTC. Its protein product is CASSPGPRYEQYF. The rearrangement uses TRBV27 and TRBJ2-7; the D call may be TRBD1 or TRBD2 (5 bases each). V lost 5 bases and J lost 4, with 12 bases in between. Germline V gives CDR1 MNHEY, CDR2 SMNVEV (reference sequence). The CDR3 runs to 13 residues.

The chain links TRBV12-3 or TRBV12-4 to TRBJ1-3; 7 nucleotides agree with TRBD1. The junction had 2 bases not matched to a gene; V was cut back by 6 bases and J by 12 bases. The CDR3 totals 10 residues. The CDR3 loop is CASRGTDIYF. In DNA form, the CDR3 reads TGTGCCAGCAGGGGGACAGACATATATTTT.

J is TRBJ1-2 and V is TRBV11-2; possibly TRBD1 for D (5 bases). V lost 4 bases to trimming and J lost 4 bases, with 16 bases between them. The length of the CDR3 is 15 residues. Germline CDR1 SGHAT, CDR2 FQNNGV. CDR3 region: CASSYSGAPVYGYTF. The DNA of the CDR3 is TGTGCCAGCAGCTACTCCGGGGCTCCAGTCTATGGCTACACCTTC.

The chain carries TRBV29-1 and TRBJ2-7; D gene unclear. The germline CDR1 and CDR2 sequences are SQVTM and ANQGSEA. Trimming cost V 7 bases and J 4 bases, with 14 bases left between them. The CDR3 covers 12 residues. The CDR3 coding sequence is TGCAGCGGTACGTCCCCCGATTACGAGCAGTACTTC. It yields the protein CSGTSPDYEQYF.

Here the CDR3 reads CASSIGHPYEQYF. CDR3 bases: TGTGCCAGTAGTATTGGGCACCCTTACGAGCAGTACTTC. The chain has TRBV19 and TRBJ2-7, with D unclear. The CDR3 extends over 13 amino acids. The V end lost 3 bases, the J end lost 4 bases, and 10 bases lay between the germline ends. CDR1 and CDR2 (germline): LNHDA, SQIVND (reference sequence).

The chain couples TRBV2 to TRBJ1-5, with TRBD1 matching 8 bases. The CDR3 totals 16 residues. Losses at the gene ends were 6 bases for V and 2 bases for J; bases not matched to a gene: 9. CDR1 and CDR2 from the germline V gene are SNHLY and FYNNEI. As DNA, the CDR3 is TGTGCCAGCAGCGGACAGGGTCCGGGAGGCAATCAGCCCCAGCATTTT. The encoded protein is CASSGQGPGGNQPQHF.

A few counts support this clonotype. The gene calls are TRBV27 and TRBJ2-7; weak D call: TRBD1 (8 bases). This CDR3 contains 16 residues. Between the trimmed V and J ends, which lost 3 bases and 3 bases, there was a span of 18 bases. Germline V gene sequence: CDR1 MNHEY, CDR2 SMNVEV (reference sequence). CDR3 protein: CASSLSGQGGSYEQYF. CDR3 nucleotide sequence: TGTGCCAGCAGTTTGTCTGGACAGGGCGGGAGCTACGAGCAGTACTTC.

This chain joins TRBV12-3 or TRBV12-4 and TRBJ2-7, with D uncertain. The V end lost 3 bases, the J end lost 3 bases, and 6 bases lay between the germline ends. The CDR3 contains 12 residues. The CDR3 reads CASSFVVYEQYF. For the CDR3, the DNA is TGTGCCAGCAGTTTCGTTGTCTACGAGCAGTACTTC.

This chain joins TRBV4-1 and TRBJ2-5; 14 bases line up with TRBD2. Germline assignment: CDR1 MGHRA and CDR2 YSYEKL. CDR3 length equals 19 residues. V shed 4 bases, J shed 5 bases, and the junction held 15 bases outside the gene matches. The CDR3 DNA reads as TGCGCCAGCAGCCCCTCGGGACTAGCGGGGGCCGGGTCGGCGGAGACCCAGTACTTC. As protein: CASSPSGLAGAGSAETQYF.

This chain connects TRBV12-3 or TRBV12-4 to TRBJ1-2; 7 positions agree with TRBD1. The CDR3 extends over 14 amino acids. The V and J ends lost 5 bases and 2 bases, in that order; junction bases with no gene match: 5. The CDR3 protein is CASSQQGTNYGYTF. The CDR3 nucleotides read TGTGCCAGCAGTCAACAGGGGACGAACTATGGCTACACCTTC.